Below, 3 T cell receptor beta chains from the same sample are listed, as sequenced in a study of T cell responses to AZD1222 COVID-19 vaccine. TCRdb's table, derived via immunoSEQ multiplex PCR, lists solely in-frame clones and lacks some. The sample carries roughly 120,000 clones, 86% recorded once. The specimen was peripheral blood, collected on day 0 of AZD1222 vaccination. The receptors here all came from an adult in good health.

The chain carries TRBV5-8 and TRBJ2-7; TRBD1 agrees at 7 bases. With 0 bases clipped from V and 0 bases from J, the junction kept 3 bases outside the gene matches. Germline CDR1 SGHTS, CDR2 YDEGEE. The CDR3 totals 15 residues. The CDR3, as DNA: TGTGCCAGCAGCTTGGAGGGGACAGCCTCCTACGAGCAGTACTTC. This translates into CASSLEGTASYEQYF. The full variable domain, its missing parts supplied by reference TRBV5-8 and TRBJ2-7, is EAGVTQSPTHLIKTRGQQATLRCSPISGHTSVYWYQQALGLGLQFLLWYDEGEERNRGNFPPRFSGRQFPNYSSELNVNALELEDSALYLCASSLEGTASYEQYFGPGTRLTVT.

This chain links TRBV27 with TRBJ1-5; D perhaps matches TRBD1 (5 bases). Trimming left V 1 base short and J 3 bases short, with 10 bases between. The germline CDR1 and CDR2 sequences are MNHEY and SMNVEV (reference sequence). The CDR3 spans 15 residues. The CDR3 DNA reads TGTGCCAGCAGTTTATGGGGGGGGTTCAATCAGCCCCAGCATTTT. Its protein is CASSLWGGFNQPQHF.

This chain joins TRBV28 and TRBJ1-6; 7 bases agree with TRBD1. The ends lost 4 bases at V and 7 bases at J; junction bases unmatched: 7. The CDR3 consists of 15 residues. Germline V gene lookup returns CDR1 MDHEN and CDR2 SYDVKM. CDR3 in amino acids: CASSSPQGPNSPLHF. DNA of the CDR3: TGTGCCAGCAGTTCACCACAGGGGCCCAATTCACCCCTCCACTTT.